The 27 T cell receptor beta chains below come from one sample, sequenced in a study of cytomegalovirus exposure and HLA in healthy donors. Researchers ran the PCR with 60 Vbeta and 13 Jbeta primers. Using immunoSEQ multiplex PCR, the repertoire was profiled, and TCRdb retains in-frame clones only, with some absent. Seen here are 150,000 or so clones, 70% observed once, and the top ten hold 4.7%. The sample comprised PBMCs. These receptor sequences come from a man aged 18 to 29 in good health and CMV-seropositive.

The chain is built from TRBV5-4 and TRBJ2-5, with D maybe TRBD1 (5 bases). Trimming left V 0 bases short and J 3 bases short, with 9 bases between. Germline CDR1 SGHNT, CDR2 YYREEE (reference sequence). The CDR3 runs to 14 residues. CDR3 in DNA: TGTGCCAGCAGCTTGGAGGGGTTGGAAGAGACCCAGTACTTC. Protein: CASSLEGLEETQYF.

This clone occurred a few times. The rearrangement uses TRBV28 and TRBJ2-2; TRBD2 might be the D (6 bases). The CDR3 sequence is 17 residues long. From germline, CDR1 is MDHEN and CDR2 SYDVKM. V was cut by 1 base and J by 5 bases, with 17 bases left in between. This CDR3 is CASSLSPRGVLTGELFF. DNA of the CDR3: TGTGCCAGCAGTTTATCTCCCCGCGGGGTTTTGACCGGGGAGCTGTTTTTT. The whole variable domain, remainder taken from reference TRBV28 and TRBJ2-2, is DVKVTQSSRYLVKRTGEKVFLECVQDMDHENMFWYRQDPGLGLRLIYFSYDVKMKEKGDIPEGYSVSREKKERFSLILESASTNQTSMYLCASSLSPRGVLTGELFFGEGSRLTVL.

The rearrangement joins TRBV6-1 to TRBJ1-5, with 9 bases matching TRBD1. The CDR3 spans 13 residues. Germline CDR1 reads MNHNS; CDR2 reads SASEGT. In nucleotides, the CDR3 is TGTGCTACAGGGGGCGCATGGGGGCAGCCCCAGCATTTT. It specifies CATGGAWGQPQHF.

V gene TRBV6-4 combines with J gene TRBJ2-7; D not resolved. The CDR3 has 16 amino acids. Germline CDR1 MRHNA, CDR2 SNTAGT. V lost 6 bases and J lost 7, with 25 bases in between. For the CDR3, the DNA is TGTGCCAGCAGACCCATTGGGTGCCTAGGATCGTGGGAGCAGTACGTC. Amino acids: CASRPIGCLGSWEQYV.

The J gene is TRBJ2-2, the V gene TRBV30; 7 bases line up with TRBD1. This CDR3 comprises 14 residues. Losses at the gene ends were 2 bases for V and 5 bases for J; bases not matched to a gene: 5. Per the germline V gene, CDR1 is GTSNPN and CDR2 is SVGIG (reference sequence). The CDR3 here is CAWSLQGITGELFF. CDR3 nucleotide sequence: TGTGCCTGGAGTCTACAGGGGATAACCGGGGAGCTGTTTTTT. The full variable domain, completed using reference TRBV30 and TRBJ2-2, is SQTIHQWPATLVQPVGSPLSLECTVEGTSNPNLYWYRQAAGRGLQLLFYSVGIGQISSEVPQNLSASRPQDRQFILSSKKLLLSDSGFYLCAWSLQGITGELFFGEGSRLTVL.

The chain links TRBV25-1 to TRBJ1-2, with 11 nucleotides matching TRBD1. Germline V gene data show CDR1 as MGHDK and CDR2 as SYGVNS. This CDR3 contains 16 residues. After removal of 4 bases from V and 6 bases from J, the junction contained 10 bases not matched to a gene. CDR3 DNA sequence: TGTGCCAGCAGTGCGCCGGGACAGGGGGTTGTGGATGGCTACACCTTC. This encodes CASSAPGQGVVDGYTF.

A few counts support this clone. This sequence joins TRBV6-5 and TRBJ1-1; 9 bases are shared with TRBD1. Germline CDR1 reads MNHEY; CDR2 reads SVGAGI. The CDR3 sequence is 13 residues long. V was clipped by 5 bases and J by 13 bases; unmatched bases: 11. The CDR3 sequence is CASSPGTGNFVFF. The CDR3 bases are TGTGCCAGCAGTCCCGGGACAGGGAATTTCGTTTTCTTT.

The genes are TRBV6-5 and TRBJ2-3; TRBD1 aligns across 8 bases. This CDR3 contains 16 residues. The trim removed 2 bases at V and 2 bases at J, leaving 6 bases unmatched. Germline assignment: CDR1 MNHEY and CDR2 SVGAGI. The CDR3: CASSYRRQGHTDTQYF. The DNA of the CDR3 is TGTGCCAGCAGTTACCGAAGACAGGGGCACACAGATACGCAGTATTTT.

The chain employs TRBV29-1 and TRBJ2-1, with D perhaps matching TRBD2 (6 bases). V lost 0 bases and J lost 9, with 9 bases in between. From germline, CDR1 is SQVTM and CDR2 ANQGSEA. CDR3 length equals 12 residues. CDR3 in amino acids: CSVEEDGGEQFF. CDR3 coding DNA: TGCAGCGTTGAAGAGGACGGGGGTGAGCAGTTCTTC.

The chain carries TRBV28 and TRBJ1-1; D is perhaps TRBD1 (5 bases). Between the trimmed V and J ends, which lost 4 bases and 2 bases, there was a span of 17 bases. This CDR3 spans 16 amino acids. CDR1 and CDR2 from the germline V gene are MDHEN and SYDVKM. For the CDR3, the DNA is TGTGCCAGCAGTTCCACGGGACTCGCCGGTAACACTGAAGCTTTCTTT. It is translated as CASSSTGLAGNTEAFF.

V is TRBV19 and J is TRBJ1-1; 8 bases agree with TRBD1. Germline trimming cut 5 bases from V and 1 base from J; bases unmatched to any gene: 6. Germline V gene sequence: CDR1 LNHDA, CDR2 SQIVND (reference sequence). CDR3 length equals 15 residues. CDR3 region: CASSGSGGPNTEAFF. The CDR3 coding sequence is TGTGCCAGTAGTGGGTCAGGGGGCCCGAACACTGAAGCTTTCTTT.

The rearrangement joins TRBV7-9 to TRBJ2-1, with TRBD1 identical over 8 bases. Germline loops: CDR1 SEHNR, CDR2 FQNEAQ (reference sequence). The CDR3 runs 14 residues. V lost 5 bases, J lost 6 bases, and 6 bases stayed unmatched. The CDR3 nucleotides are TGTGCCAGCAGCCTAATGGGACAGGTCAATGAGCAGTTCTTC. Translation: CASSLMGQVNEQFF.

The chain combines TRBV5-1 with TRBJ2-2, with TRBD1 matching 9 bases. Germline values: CDR1 SGHRS, CDR2 YFSETQ. The CDR3 is 16 amino acids. J gave up 5 bases and V 5 bases, and 10 bases lay outside the gene matches. CDR3 amino acids: CASSPDRGINTGELFF. The CDR3 DNA reads as TGCGCCAGCAGTCCTGACAGGGGGATTAATACCGGGGAGCTGTTTTTT.

J is TRBJ2-7 and V is TRBV14; 11 bases align to TRBD1. CDR3 length equals 15 residues. CDR1 is SGHDN and CDR2 is FVKESK in the germline V gene. V dropped 6 bases and J dropped 3; count of bases not matched to a gene: 7. This CDR3 is CASSHGDRGVYEQYV. The CDR3 DNA reads as TGTGCCAGCAGTCACGGGGACAGGGGGGTCTACGAGCAGTACGTC.

The chain employs TRBV6-5 and TRBJ2-3; 10 bases fit TRBD2. In germline, CDR1 is MNHEY, CDR2 SVGAGI. The CDR3 consists of 15 residues. After removal of 9 bases from V and 4 bases from J, the junction contained 10 bases not matched to a gene. CDR3 sequence reads: CASREASGSSDTQYF. DNA for the CDR3: TGTGCCAGTCGCGAGGCTAGCGGGAGCTCAGATACGCAGTATTTT.

The chain carries TRBV6-1 and TRBJ2-2; D may be TRBD1 (5 bases). V was shortened by 1 base and J by 4 bases, with 16 bases between the two germline ends. From germline, CDR1 is MNHNS and CDR2 SASEGT. CDR3 length equals 17 residues. CDR3 in DNA: TGTGCCAGCAGTGAAGGATTCCAGGGCGGTAGCACCGGGGAGCTGTTTTTT. Encoded protein: CASSEGFQGGSTGELFF.

The chain uses TRBV20-1 and TRBJ1-1; D unresolved. Germline values: CDR1 DFQATT, CDR2 SNEGSKA (reference sequence). This CDR3 has 11 amino acids. Trimming left V 5 bases short and J 6 bases short, with 10 bases between. CDR3 nucleotide sequence: TGCAGTGCTGGCCTCGGAGCTGAAGCTTTCTTT. This encodes CSAGLGAEAFF.

CDR3 DNA: TGCGCCAGCAGCCTACAGGGCTACACCGGGGAGCTGTTTTTT. It is translated as CASSLQGYTGELFF. V is TRBV5-1 and J is TRBJ2-2; perhaps TRBD1 as D (6 bases). The germline V gene encodes CDR1 SGHRS and CDR2 YFSETQ. The CDR3 consists of 14 residues. V lost 4 bases and J 3 bases, leaving 10 bases between the germline ends. The variable domain in full, completed from reference TRBV5-1 and TRBJ2-2, reads KAGVTQTPRYLIKTRGQQVTLSCSPISGHRSVSWYQQTPGQGLQFLFEYFSETQRNKGNFPGRFSGRQFSNSRSEMNVSTLELGDSALYLCASSLQGYTGELFFGEGSRLTVL.

The chain couples TRBV25-1 to TRBJ2-2, with D hard to call. The CDR3 totals 11 residues. Germline V gene data show CDR1 as MGHDK and CDR2 as SYGVNS. Trimming left V 7 bases short and J 6 bases short, with 6 bases between. In nucleotides, the CDR3 is TGTGCCAGCATTTCCGCCGGGGAGCTGTTTTTT. Its translation is CASISAGELFF.

The chain couples TRBV5-1 to TRBJ2-3; D gene uncertain. The CDR3 is made up of 18 amino acids. Germline loops: CDR1 SGHRS, CDR2 YFSETQ. Trimming removed 2 bases from V and 2 bases from J, with 21 bases in between. This CDR3 is CASSFRSISDSYTDTQYF. CDR3 in DNA: TGCGCCAGCAGCTTCAGATCTATAAGCGATTCTTACACAGATACGCAGTATTTT. The variable domain in full, with the rest retrieved from reference TRBV5-1 and TRBJ2-3, is KAGVTQTPRYLIKTRGQQVTLSCSPISGHRSVSWYQQTPGQGLQFLFEYFSETQRNKGNFPGRFSGRQFSNSRSEMNVSTLELGDSALYLCASSFRSISDSYTDTQYFGPGTRLTVL.

V gene TRBV7-8 combines with J gene TRBJ1-5; D gene unclear. This CDR3 is built from 13 residues. Per the germline V gene, CDR1 is SGHVS and CDR2 is FQNEAQ. The V gene lost 5 bases and the J gene lost 7 bases, with 12 bases spanning the gap. DNA of the CDR3: TGTGCCAGCAGCATCCAGACTGGACAGCCCCAGCATTTT. This translates into CASSIQTGQPQHF.

This clone was detected only once. This sequence joins TRBV11-2 and TRBJ2-2; D perhaps matches TRBD2 (5 bases). V lost 4 bases and J lost 1, with 10 bases in between. This CDR3 region has 15 residues. Germline V gene sequence: CDR1 SGHAT, CDR2 FQNNGV. The CDR3 DNA reads as TGTGCCAGCAGCTCGGACTGGAGGAACACCGGGGAGCTGTTTTTT. This translates into CASSSDWRNTGELFF.

This clone was recorded a few times. The J gene is TRBJ2-5, the V gene TRBV7-6; 9 bases line up with TRBD2. Germline trimming cut 2 bases from V and 0 bases from J; bases unmatched to any gene: 10. CDR1 is SGHVS, CDR2 FNYEAQ, per germline. The CDR3 runs to 18 residues. The CDR3 loop reads CASSLPGLAPRYQETQYF. As DNA, the CDR3 is TGTGCCAGCAGCTTACCGGGACTAGCCCCTAGGTACCAAGAGACCCAGTACTTC.

This clone has more than one count but fewer than ten. The rearrangement joins TRBV19 to TRBJ2-2; 9 bases are shared with TRBD1. The ends lost 5 bases at V and 9 bases at J; junction bases unmatched: 7. The CDR3 runs 14 residues. From germline, CDR1 is LNHDA and CDR2 SQIVND (reference sequence). The CDR3 here is CASSRDRAYRELFF. The DNA of the CDR3 is TGTGCCAGTAGTCGGGACAGGGCATATCGGGAGCTGTTTTTT.

This sequence joins TRBV11-2 and TRBJ2-5, with 10 bases fitting TRBD2. From germline, CDR1 is SGHAT and CDR2 FQNNGV. V dropped 1 base and J dropped 3; count of bases not matched to a gene: 8. This CDR3 comprises 17 residues. The CDR3 nucleotides read TGTGCCAGCAGCTTAGGAGCTAGCGGGGGCCTTGAAGAGACCCAGTACTTC. Translated, it gives CASSLGASGGLEETQYF.

This chain connects TRBV5-1 to TRBJ1-1; the D is unclear. Trimming left V 0 bases short and J 3 bases short, with 18 bases between. This CDR3 has 17 amino acids. Germline-derived CDR1 and CDR2 are SGHRS and YFSETQ. This CDR3 reads CASSLVGPARFDTEAFF. Written as DNA, the CDR3 is TGCGCCAGCAGCTTGGTGGGCCCAGCAAGGTTCGACACTGAAGCTTTCTTT. The full variable domain, with the rest looked up from reference TRBV5-1 and TRBJ1-1, is KAGVTQTPRYLIKTRGQQVTLSCSPISGHRSVSWYQQTPGQGLQFLFEYFSETQRNKGNFPGRFSGRQFSNSRSEMNVSTLELGDSALYLCASSLVGPARFDTEAFFGQGTRLTVV.

The DNA for the CDR3 is TGTGCCAGCTCCAGCGAGATGAGCTCCTACGAGCAGTACGTC. This gives the protein CASSSEMSSYEQYV. The rearrangement joins TRBV18 to TRBJ2-7; unclear D gene. V lost 6 bases and J 0 bases, leaving 12 bases between the germline ends. Looked up from germline, CDR1 is KGHSH and CDR2 is LQKENI. The CDR3 has 14 amino acids.